This TCR beta chain was identified during a study of CD8+ T cells in alopecia areata. The germline V gene encodes CDR1 SQVTM and CDR2 ANQGSEA. The CDR3 consists of 11 residues. Deletions cut 7 bases from V and 3 bases from J, with 9 bases between. Worth noting for this clone: As yet, its antigen is unknown.

Treatment reported: oral pan-JAK inhibitor, 5-10 mg twice daily. TCR sequencing used cDNA made by reverse transcription of extracted RNA. Using immunoSEQ multiplex PCR, the repertoire was profiled, and TCRdb retains in-frame clones only, with some absent. The sample lists 150,000 to 200,000 clones, about half occurring once. Findings and limits, study-wide: Among patients, TCR sharing was less clear than in mice, a difference possibly due in part to HLA diversity in the patient population.

The input for sequencing was CD8+ T cells sorted from blood, taken at week 52, from a patient treated with tofacitinib. V usage is TRBV29-1 and J usage is TRBJ2-5; D remains ambiguous. The origin of this receptor is a human donor with alopecia areata. The CDR3 protein is CSAEVEETQYF. Written as DNA, the CDR3 is TGCAGCGCTGAGGTGGAAGAGACCCAGTACTTC. Combining the CDR3 with reference TRBV29-1 and TRBJ2-5 gives the whole variable domain SAVISQKPSRDICQRGTSLTIQCQVDSQVTMMFWYRQQPGQSLTLIATANQGSEATYESGFVIDKFPISRPNLTFSTLTVSNMSPEDSSIYLCSAEVEETQYFGPGTRLLVL.